The sequence of this T cell receptor beta chain was determined in a study of beta chain features in type 1 diabetes. Cells sorted by CD45RO/CCR7/CD25/CD127/CD95/CD27 comprised CD4+ naive, central memory, regulatory and stem cell-like memory cells. The germline V gene encodes CDR1 SGHRS and CDR2 YFSETQ. V gave up 2 bases and J gave up 2 bases; unmatched junction bases: 6. This CDR3 is built from 15 residues. This clone appeared a few times. Isolated RNA was reverse transcribed in full, so expressed TCRB transcripts were sequenced. Method: immunoSEQ multiplex PCR; TCRdb's copy keeps in-frame clones and lacks some. The top ten hold 0.03% to 0.04% of the sample, which has 200,000 to 250,000 clones, about 9.3% seen once.

Sequenced material: naive CD4+ T cells from blood. This clonotype was sampled from a woman aged 18-29 years in good health. This chain connects TRBV5-1 to TRBJ2-5, with 7 nucleotides matching TRBD1. The CDR3 loop is CASSFHDREQETQYF. CDR3 in DNA: TGCGCCAGCAGCTTCCACGACAGGGAACAAGAGACCCAGTACTTC.